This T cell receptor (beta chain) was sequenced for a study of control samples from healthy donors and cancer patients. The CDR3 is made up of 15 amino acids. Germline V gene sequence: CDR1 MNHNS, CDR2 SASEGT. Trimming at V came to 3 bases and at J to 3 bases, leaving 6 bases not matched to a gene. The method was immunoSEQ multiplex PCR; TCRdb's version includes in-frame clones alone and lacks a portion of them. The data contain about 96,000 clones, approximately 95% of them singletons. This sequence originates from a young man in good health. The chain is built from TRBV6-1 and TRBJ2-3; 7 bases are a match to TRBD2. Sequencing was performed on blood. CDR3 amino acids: CASSEGLPQTDTQYF. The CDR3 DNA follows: TGTGCCAGCAGTGAGGGACTACCCCAGACAGATACGCAGTATTTT.